The sequence of this T cell receptor (beta chain) was determined in a study of control samples from healthy donors and cancer patients. CDR3 length: 18 amino acids. In germline, CDR1 is SSHAT, CDR2 FNYEAQ (reference sequence). Method: immunoSEQ multiplex PCR; TCRdb's copy keeps in-frame clones and lacks some. The sample lists about 52,000 clones; 85% to 95% were seen once. The sample was blood. This chain connects TRBV7-7 to TRBJ1-5; no firm D call. This clonotype was obtained from a man between 25 and 39 years old in good health. The CDR3 region has the DNA TGTGCTAAAATAGATTACAAGAGATTCCAATATAGCAATCAGCCCCAGCATTTT. This gives the protein CAKIDYKRFQYSNQPQHF.